Below, 23 T cell receptor beta chains from the same sample are listed, as sequenced in a study of vaccination and CD4 T cells after COVID-19. The Oncomine TCR Beta short-read assay was what sequenced the DNA obtained from cultured CD4+ T cells. TCRdb recomputed calls from the PCR reads with MiXCR, one row per CDR3 protein. The sample consists of under 15,000 distinct CDR3 sequences, around three fifths of them appearing once. Their target antigens are unknown. As to treatment: roughly 10-day PBMC culture with coronavirus spike peptide pools or control peptides (ViraFEST assay). Sequenced: CD4+ T cells from blood, cultured in vitro. The receptors come from a human donor who had recovered from COVID-19.

This sequence joins TRBV18 and TRBJ1-2; D is unresolved. Germline V gene sequence: CDR1 KGHSH, CDR2 LQKENI. The CDR3 totals 16 residues. Between the trimmed V and J ends, which lost 6 bases and 5 bases, there was a span of 22 bases. The CDR3 sequence is CASSRIEGSALYGYTF. CDR3 sequence (DNA): TGTGCCAGCTCCCGGATCGAAGGCAGCGCATTGTATGGCTACACCTTC.

This clonotype appeared once. V is TRBV6-2 or TRBV6-3 and J is TRBJ2-2; 8 bases map to TRBD1. Looked up from germline, CDR1 is MNHEY and CDR2 is SVGEGT. The CDR3 has 15 amino acids. J was trimmed by 2 bases and V by 4 bases; bases with no gene match: 3. CDR3 bases: TGTGCCAGCAGTTCCGCAGGGGGCAACACCGGGGAGCTGTTTTTT. It yields the protein CASSSAGGNTGELFF.

Of note for this clonotype: The junction differs from germline at one of its ends, possibly a read error. The chain carries TRBV7-7 and TRBJ2-5, with 14 bases aligning to TRBD2. The CDR3 runs 16 residues. The germline V gene encodes CDR1 SSHAT and CDR2 FNYEAQ (reference sequence). CDR3 nucleotide sequence: TGTGCTAGCAGCCCCCGACTAGCGGGGGGGCAAGAGACCCAGTACTTC. Amino acids: CASSPRLAGGQETQYF.

This clonotype ranks as medium-sized. The chain carries TRBV29-1 and TRBJ1-2; D ambiguous. Germline V gene sequence: CDR1 SQVTM, CDR2 ANQGSEA. The CDR3 is 13 amino acids. V was cut by 3 bases and J by 4 bases, with 12 bases left in between. The CDR3 coding sequence is TGCAGCGTTGAGAGGGCGCCAGGCTATGGCTACACCTTC. Protein: CSVERAPGYGYTF.

The sample holds a few counts of this clonotype. This sequence joins TRBV11-3 and TRBJ1-3, with 7 bases aligning to TRBD1. Trimming at V came to 5 bases and at J to 4 bases, leaving 11 bases not matched to a gene. The germline V gene encodes CDR1 SGHNT and CDR2 YENEEA. The CDR3 has 16 amino acids. This chain's CDR3 is CASSDRRQGTGNTIYF. Written as DNA, the CDR3 is TGTGCCAGCAGCGATAGGCGACAGGGAACGGGAAACACCATATATTTT.

V is TRBV9 and J is TRBJ2-7; the D gene is possibly TRBD2 (6 bases). The V gene lost 0 bases and the J gene lost 6 bases, with 22 bases spanning the gap. The CDR3 loop spans 17 amino acids. Germline V gene lookup returns CDR1 SGDLS and CDR2 YYNGEE. The CDR3 bases are TGTGCCAGCAGCGTAGCGGCGACCGGGACTCCTTCGGGCGAGCAGTACTTC. Translation: CASSVAATGTPSGEQYF.

This clonotype was observed a few times. The chain is built from TRBV6-1 and TRBJ1-1, with 9 bases fitting TRBD1. Trimming at V came to 8 bases and at J to 3 bases, leaving 13 bases not matched to a gene. The CDR3 contains 16 residues. The germline V gene has CDR1 MNHNS and CDR2 SASEGT. The CDR3 is CASDLTRQGGDTEAFF. DNA for the CDR3: TGTGCCAGCGACCTTACCCGACAGGGGGGGGACACTGAAGCTTTCTTT.

This clonotype turned up a few times. The rearrangement links TRBV20-1 to TRBJ2-4; 9 bases match TRBD1. The CDR3 extends over 13 amino acids. CDR1 and CDR2 from the germline V gene are DFQATT and SNEGSKA (reference sequence). J was trimmed by 3 bases and V by 8 bases; bases with no gene match: 5. In nucleotides, the CDR3 is TGCAGTTCTCAGACAGGGGGCAAAAACATTCAGTACTTC. Translation: CSSQTGGKNIQYF.

Comment on this clonotype: One end of the junction is discordant with germline, which a read error may explain. The V call is TRBV2, the J call TRBJ1-1; the D gene is possibly TRBD1 (5 bases). This CDR3 is built from 14 residues. Germline V lookup: CDR1 SNHLY, CDR2 FYNNEI. The chain's CDR3 is CAGSERAGRTEAFF. The CDR3 DNA sequence: TGTGCCGGCAGTGAACGGGCAGGGAGGACTGAAGCTTTCTTT.

V and J are TRBV20-1 and TRBJ2-5; D uncertain. The germline V gene encodes CDR1 DFQATT and CDR2 SNEGSKA (reference sequence). CDR3 size: 12 residues. V lost 6 bases to trimming and J lost 2 bases, with 10 bases between them. The CDR3 spells CSAGRLQETQYF. CDR3 nucleotide sequence: TGCAGTGCCGGACGCCTTCAAGAGACCCAGTACTTC.

CDR3 DNA: TGTGCCAGCAGCAGCAGGGGGTCTGGGGCCAACGTCCTGACTTTC. It is translated as CASSSRGSGANVLTF. The gene calls are TRBV6-1 and TRBJ2-6, with TRBD1 matching over 7 bases. V lost 6 bases, J lost 1 base, and 3 bases stayed unmatched. This CDR3 comprises 15 residues. Germline assignment: CDR1 MNHNS and CDR2 SASEGT.

The rearrangement links TRBV30 to TRBJ1-2; D is ambiguous. CDR1 GTSNPN and CDR2 SVGIG come from the germline V gene (reference sequence). This CDR3 has 13 amino acids. Trimming took off 2 bases at V and 2 bases at J, with 9 bases between the two ends. This CDR3 reads CAWSRGTNYGYTF. Here the CDR3 DNA reads TGTGCCTGGAGTCGTGGCACAAACTATGGCTACACCTTC.

The chain joins TRBV19 to TRBJ1-2, with D perhaps TRBD1 (6 bases). The CDR3 extends over 13 amino acids. CDR1 and CDR2 (germline): LNHDA, SQIVND (reference sequence). Deletions cut 6 bases from V and 13 bases from J, with 21 bases between. The CDR3 DNA is TGTGCCAGTAGCCCTGGGCCTCGGGGGCGAGCCACCTTC. This gives the protein CASSPGPRGRATF.

This clonotype was detected only a few times. J is TRBJ1-5 and V is TRBV28; a weak D match, TRBD1 (6 bases). This CDR3 is 15 amino acids long. The ends were cut back, 6 bases at V and 5 bases at J, with 17 bases in the middle. Germline-derived CDR1 and CDR2 are MDHEN and SYDVKM. The CDR3 DNA is TGTGCCAGCAGCTACCGGGACAATTTTTATCAGCCCCAGCATTTT. Residues: CASSYRDNFYQPQHF.

Note on this clonotype: Possible read error: a much larger clone is one base away. The V gene is TRBV5-1, the J gene TRBJ2-3; a possible D gene is TRBD2 (5 bases). Trimming shortened V by 4 bases and J by 2 bases, and 14 bases separated the two germline ends. This CDR3 is 15 amino acids long. Germline assignment: CDR1 SGHRS and CDR2 YFSETQ. CDR3 sequence (DNA): TGCGCCAGCAGCATGGAGGACCTACCCACAGATACGCAGTATTTT. It encodes CASSMEDLPTDTQYF.

This clonotype was found a few times. In DNA form, the CDR3 reads TGTGCCAGCAGCCTAAAAGGAAGTGGTAATTCACCCCTCCACTTT. Protein: CASSLKGSGNSPLHF. The chain combines TRBV14 with TRBJ1-6; no reliable D call. CDR1 SGHDN and CDR2 FVKESK come from the germline V gene. Trimming took 4 bases from V and 6 from J, leaving 13 bases between them. This CDR3 contains 15 residues.

In its sample, this clonotype was seen a few times. The V and J genes are TRBV19 and TRBJ2-5; D gene uncertain. The CDR3 runs 12 residues. Per the germline V gene, CDR1 is LNHDA and CDR2 is SQIVND (reference sequence). Trimming cost V 7 bases and J 2 bases, with 8 bases left between them. The DNA of the CDR3 is TGTGCCAGTAATGACGGTCAAGAGACCCAGTACTTC. This codes for CASNDGQETQYF.

The chain is built from TRBV19 and TRBJ2-1, with TRBD2 identical over 10 bases. This CDR3 has 15 amino acids. V was clipped by 3 bases and J by 10 bases; unmatched bases: 9. CDR1 and CDR2 from the germline V gene are LNHDA and SQIVND (reference sequence). CDR3 in DNA: TGTGCCAGTAGTATGTCAGCGGGAGGGCCAAGGGAGCAGTTCTTC. Translated, it gives CASSMSAGGPREQFF.

This sequence joins TRBV7-2 and TRBJ2-7; 10 nucleotides line up with TRBD1. Losses at the gene ends were 3 bases for V and 4 bases for J; bases not matched to a gene: 3. Germline V gene data show CDR1 as SGHTA and CDR2 as FQGNSA. CDR3 length equals 14 residues. The CDR3 sequence is CASSFPGQGYEQYF. CDR3 nucleotides: TGTGCCAGCAGCTTTCCGGGACAGGGGTACGAGCAGTACTTC.

The chain couples TRBV11-3 to TRBJ1-6; tentatively, D is TRBD1 (5 bases). The CDR3 has 18 residues. Trimming shortened V by 0 bases and J by 0 bases, and 12 bases separated the two germline ends. Looked up from germline, CDR1 is SGHNT and CDR2 is YENEEA. In DNA, the CDR3 is TGTGCCAGCAGCTTAGATCAGGGCGGCGGCTCCTATAATTCACCCCTCCACTTT. It codes for CASSLDQGGGSYNSPLHF.

This clonotype occurred once. The rearrangement links TRBV7-8 to TRBJ2-5, with D hard to call. V was trimmed by 5 bases and J by 4 bases, leaving 20 bases between them. Germline CDR1 is SGHVS and CDR2 is FQNEAQ. The CDR3 length is 16 residues. CDR3 residues: CASSPHRTTAPETQYF. The CDR3 DNA follows: TGTGCCAGCAGCCCTCATCGGACCACCGCCCCAGAGACCCAGTACTTC.

This clonotype was counted only a few times. This chain connects TRBV11-1 to TRBJ1-2; 8 bases line up with TRBD1. Germline CDR1 SGHAT, CDR2 FQDESV (reference sequence). The CDR3 runs 14 residues. The V and J ends lost 7 bases and 4 bases, in that order; junction bases with no gene match: 8. As DNA, the CDR3 is TGTGCCAGCACCGCAGGGGGCAGTAGCTATGGCTACACCTTC. Translation: CASTAGGSSYGYTF.

The chain carries TRBV6-1 and TRBJ1-6; no firm D call. From germline, CDR1 is MNHNS and CDR2 SASEGT. CDR3 size: 13 residues. V lost 5 bases, J lost 9 bases, and 11 bases lay in between. CDR3 DNA: TGTGCCAGCAGTACCCCCCGCCCTTCACCCCTCCACTTT. Its protein is CASSTPRPSPLHF.